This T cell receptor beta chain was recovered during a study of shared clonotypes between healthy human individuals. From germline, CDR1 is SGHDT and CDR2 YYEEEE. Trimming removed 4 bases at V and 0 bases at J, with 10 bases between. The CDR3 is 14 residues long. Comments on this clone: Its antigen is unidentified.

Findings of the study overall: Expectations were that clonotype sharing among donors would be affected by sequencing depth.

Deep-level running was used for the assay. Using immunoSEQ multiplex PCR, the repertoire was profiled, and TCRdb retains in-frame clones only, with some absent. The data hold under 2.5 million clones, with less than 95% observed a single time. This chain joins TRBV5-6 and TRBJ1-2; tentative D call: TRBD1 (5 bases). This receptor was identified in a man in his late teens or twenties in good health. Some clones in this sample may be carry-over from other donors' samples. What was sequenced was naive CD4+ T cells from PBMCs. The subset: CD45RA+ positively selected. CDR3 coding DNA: TGTGCCAGCAGCCCAGGGTTAGCTAACTATGGCTACACCTTC. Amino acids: CASSPGLANYGYTF.